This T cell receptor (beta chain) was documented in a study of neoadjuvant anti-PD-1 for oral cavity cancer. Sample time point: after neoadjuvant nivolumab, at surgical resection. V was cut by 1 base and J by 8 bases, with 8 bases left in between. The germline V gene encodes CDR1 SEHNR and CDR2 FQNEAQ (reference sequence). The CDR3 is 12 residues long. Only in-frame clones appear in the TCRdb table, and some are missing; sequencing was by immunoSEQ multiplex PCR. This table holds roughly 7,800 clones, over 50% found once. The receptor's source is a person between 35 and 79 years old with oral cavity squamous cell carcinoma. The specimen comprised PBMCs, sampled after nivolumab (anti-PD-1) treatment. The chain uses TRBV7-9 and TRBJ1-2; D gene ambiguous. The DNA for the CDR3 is TGTGCCAGCAGCTTAGAGTTAGGAGGCTACACCTTC. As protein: CASSLELGGYTF.